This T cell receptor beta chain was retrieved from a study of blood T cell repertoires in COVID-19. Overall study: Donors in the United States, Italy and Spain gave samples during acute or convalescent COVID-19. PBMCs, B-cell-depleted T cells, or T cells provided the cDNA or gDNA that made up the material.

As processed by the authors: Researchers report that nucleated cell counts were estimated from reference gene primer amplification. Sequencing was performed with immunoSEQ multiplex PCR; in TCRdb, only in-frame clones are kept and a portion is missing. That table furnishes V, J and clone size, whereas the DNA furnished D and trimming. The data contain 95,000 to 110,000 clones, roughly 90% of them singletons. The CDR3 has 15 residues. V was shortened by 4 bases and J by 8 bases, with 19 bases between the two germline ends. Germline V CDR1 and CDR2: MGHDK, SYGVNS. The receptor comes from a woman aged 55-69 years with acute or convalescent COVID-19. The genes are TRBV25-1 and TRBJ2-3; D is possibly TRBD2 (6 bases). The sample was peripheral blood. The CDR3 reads CASSGFDLMGGTQYF. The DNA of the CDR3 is TGTGCCAGCAGTGGATTCGATCTAATGGGGGGTACGCAGTATTTT.